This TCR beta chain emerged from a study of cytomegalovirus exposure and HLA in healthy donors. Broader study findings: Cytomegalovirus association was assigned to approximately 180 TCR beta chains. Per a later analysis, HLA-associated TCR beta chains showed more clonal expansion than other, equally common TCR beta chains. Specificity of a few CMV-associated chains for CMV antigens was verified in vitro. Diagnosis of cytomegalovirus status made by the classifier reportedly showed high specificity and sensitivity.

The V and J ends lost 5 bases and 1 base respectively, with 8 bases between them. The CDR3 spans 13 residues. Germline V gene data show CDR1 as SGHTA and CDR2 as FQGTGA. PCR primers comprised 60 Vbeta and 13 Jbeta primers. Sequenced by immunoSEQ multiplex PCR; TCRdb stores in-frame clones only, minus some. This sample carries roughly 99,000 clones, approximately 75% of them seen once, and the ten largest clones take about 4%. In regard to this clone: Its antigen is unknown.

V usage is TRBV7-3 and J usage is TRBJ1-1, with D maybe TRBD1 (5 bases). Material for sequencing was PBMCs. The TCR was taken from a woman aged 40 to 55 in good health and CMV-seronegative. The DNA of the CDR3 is TGTGCCAGCAGCCGCAGGGAGAACACTGAAGCTTTCTTT. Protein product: CASSRRENTEAFF.